The rows below give T cell receptor beta chains drawn from one sample of a study of T cells in Graves' hyperthyroidism and ophthalmopathy. TCRdb itself ran the multiplex PCR reads through MiXCR, one entry per CDR3 protein. The sample shows over 400,000 distinct CDR3 sequences, roughly 23% of them seen only once. The sample consisted of blood. These receptors all come from a woman aged 70-85 years with Graves' ophthalmopathy. Each CDR3 is given with its conserved first and last residue. The order of the fields is J gene, D gene, V gene, clone size, CDR3 length, CDR3 DNA, CDR3 protein. The D gene is left open where the match is weak. Size values are once, few and many counts, or a class for expanded clones, and some rows have none.

J gene: TRBJ2-7; D gene: NA; V gene: TRBV28; clone size: many; CDR3 length: 15; CDR3 DNA: TGTGCCAGCAGTGACAGAACGACACGCTCCTACGAGCAGTACTTC; CDR3 protein: CASSDRTTRSYEQYF
J gene: TRBJ2-1; D gene: TRBD2; V gene: TRBV10-1; clone size: NA; CDR3 length: 15; CDR3 DNA: TGCGCCAGCAGTGAGCTAGCGGGAGAGGATTCTGAGCAGTTCTTC; CDR3 protein: CASSELAGEDSEQFF
J gene: TRBJ2-5; D gene: TRBD1; V gene: TRBV20-1; clone size: NA; CDR3 length: 13; CDR3 DNA: TGCAGTGCTAATAGGGGGCGACGGGAGACCCAGTACTTC; CDR3 protein: CSANRGRRETQYF
J gene: TRBJ2-5; D gene: TRBD2; V gene: TRBV3-1; clone size: NA; CDR3 length: 18; CDR3 DNA: TGTGCCAGCAGCCATTTAGGACTAGCTCTCCTGGGGCAAGAGACCCAGTACTTC; CDR3 protein: CASSHLGLALLGQETQYF
J gene: TRBJ2-3; D gene: NA; V gene: TRBV7-3; clone size: few; CDR3 length: 13; CDR3 DNA: TGTGCCAGCAGCTCCCATGTGCAAGATACGCAGTATTTT; CDR3 protein: CASSSHVQDTQYF
J gene: TRBJ2-1; D gene: TRBD1; V gene: TRBV28; clone size: few; CDR3 length: 14; CDR3 DNA: TGTGCCGGCACCGGGGACAGCAGTTACAATGAGCAGTTCTTC; CDR3 protein: CAGTGDSSYNEQFF
J gene: TRBJ2-1; D gene: NA; V gene: TRBV7-6; clone size: many; CDR3 length: 13; CDR3 DNA: TGTGCCAGCAGCTTAGTCTTGTTAAATGAGCAGTTCTTC; CDR3 protein: CASSLVLLNEQFF
J gene: TRBJ2-1; D gene: NA; V gene: TRBV11-3; clone size: NA; CDR3 length: 17; CDR3 DNA: TGTGCCAGCAGCCTACGGACTGCAGGAACACTTAGGGATGAGCAGTTCTTC; CDR3 protein: CASSLRTAGTLRDEQFF
J gene: TRBJ2-5; D gene: TRBD2; V gene: TRBV20-1; clone size: NA; CDR3 length: 15; CDR3 DNA: TGCAGTGCTAGCCCTGGGCTAGCGGGAGTGGAGACCCAGTACTTC; CDR3 protein: CSASPGLAGVETQYF
J gene: TRBJ2-7; D gene: NA; V gene: TRBV28; clone size: NA; CDR3 length: 16; CDR3 DNA: TGTGCCAGCAGTTTAAGTCTGGGACTTCGAAACTACGAGCAGTACTTC; CDR3 protein: CASSLSLGLRNYEQYF
J gene: TRBJ2-2; D gene: TRBD1; V gene: TRBV5-1; clone size: few; CDR3 length: 15; CDR3 DNA: TGCGCCAGCAGCTTTGGACAGGGTGGGACCGGGGAGCTGTTTTTT; CDR3 protein: CASSFGQGGTGELFF
J gene: TRBJ2-5; D gene: NA; V gene: TRBV9; clone size: few; CDR3 length: 13; CDR3 DNA: TGTGCCAGCAGCAAGACAGGGAGGGAGACCCAGTACTTC; CDR3 protein: CASSKTGRETQYF
J gene: TRBJ2-1; D gene: TRBD2; V gene: TRBV5-1; clone size: few; CDR3 length: 15; CDR3 DNA: TGCGCCAGCAGCCCTAGCGGGAGGGGGGGTAATGAGCAGTTCTTC; CDR3 protein: CASSPSGRGGNEQFF
J gene: TRBJ2-5; D gene: NA; V gene: TRBV28; clone size: many; CDR3 length: 14; CDR3 DNA: TGTGCCAGCAGTTCCTCGGGGGTAAGAGAGACCCAGTACTTC; CDR3 protein: CASSSSGVRETQYF
J gene: TRBJ2-5; D gene: TRBD2; V gene: TRBV11-2; clone size: few; CDR3 length: 15; CDR3 DNA: TGTGCCAGCAGGCGAATCGCGGGAGGTCAAGAGACCCAGTACTTC; CDR3 protein: CASRRIAGGQETQYF
J gene: TRBJ1-4; D gene: NA; V gene: TRBV7-9; clone size: NA; CDR3 length: 18; CDR3 DNA: TGTGCCAGCAGCTTGGGTCGGAGACCTGGAGCAACTAATGAAAAACTGTTTTTT; CDR3 protein: CASSLGRRPGATNEKLFF
J gene: TRBJ1-5; D gene: NA; V gene: TRBV12-3/TRBV12-4; clone size: many; CDR3 length: 14; CDR3 DNA: TGTGCCAGCAGCGCTGGTGCCCTCGGCCAGCCCCAGCATTTT; CDR3 protein: CASSAGALGQPQHF
J gene: TRBJ2-2; D gene: TRBD2; V gene: TRBV6-2/TRBV6-3; clone size: NA; CDR3 length: 15; CDR3 DNA: TGTGCCAGCAGTTACGTTAGCGGGCCCACCGGGGAGCTGTTTTTT; CDR3 protein: CASSYVSGPTGELFF
J gene: TRBJ1-3; D gene: NA; V gene: TRBV29-1; clone size: few; CDR3 length: 11; CDR3 DNA: TGCAGCGGCGGCAAGGGAAACACCATATATTTT; CDR3 protein: CSGGKGNTIYF
J gene: TRBJ2-1; D gene: TRBD2; V gene: TRBV11-1; clone size: NA; CDR3 length: 17; CDR3 DNA: TGTGCCAGCAGCCGGACTAGCGGGAGAGGACGGTGGGGTGAGCAGTTCTTC; CDR3 protein: CASSRTSGRGRWGEQFF
J gene: TRBJ2-1; D gene: TRBD2; V gene: TRBV7-2; clone size: many; CDR3 length: 15; CDR3 DNA: TGTGCCAGCAGCTTAACTAGCGGGACCTACAATGAGCAGTTCTTC; CDR3 protein: CASSLTSGTYNEQFF
J gene: TRBJ1-4; D gene: NA; V gene: TRBV20-1; clone size: many; CDR3 length: 13; CDR3 DNA: TGCAGTGCTATTCGAATACCTGATGGAAAACTGTTTTTT; CDR3 protein: CSAIRIPDGKLFF
J gene: TRBJ1-1; D gene: NA; V gene: TRBV18; clone size: few; CDR3 length: 15; CDR3 DNA: TGTGCCAGCTCACCGTCCGGCAGCACGAACACTGAAGCTTTCTTT; CDR3 protein: CASSPSGSTNTEAFF
J gene: TRBJ2-2; D gene: TRBD1; V gene: TRBV2; clone size: NA; CDR3 length: 15; CDR3 DNA: TGTGCCAGCAGGAAGGGGACAGGGGACTCCGGGGAGCTGTTTTTT; CDR3 protein: CASRKGTGDSGELFF
J gene: TRBJ2-3; D gene: NA; V gene: TRBV11-2; clone size: NA; CDR3 length: 18; CDR3 DNA: TGTGCCAGCAGCCCACGCATAGCAGGGGGGAGAAGCACAGATACGCAGTATTTT; CDR3 protein: CASSPRIAGGRSTDTQYF
J gene: TRBJ2-7; D gene: TRBD1; V gene: TRBV5-1; clone size: few; CDR3 length: 14; CDR3 DNA: TGCGCCAGCAGCACCCACAGGGGAGCCTACGAGCAGTACTTC; CDR3 protein: CASSTHRGAYEQYF